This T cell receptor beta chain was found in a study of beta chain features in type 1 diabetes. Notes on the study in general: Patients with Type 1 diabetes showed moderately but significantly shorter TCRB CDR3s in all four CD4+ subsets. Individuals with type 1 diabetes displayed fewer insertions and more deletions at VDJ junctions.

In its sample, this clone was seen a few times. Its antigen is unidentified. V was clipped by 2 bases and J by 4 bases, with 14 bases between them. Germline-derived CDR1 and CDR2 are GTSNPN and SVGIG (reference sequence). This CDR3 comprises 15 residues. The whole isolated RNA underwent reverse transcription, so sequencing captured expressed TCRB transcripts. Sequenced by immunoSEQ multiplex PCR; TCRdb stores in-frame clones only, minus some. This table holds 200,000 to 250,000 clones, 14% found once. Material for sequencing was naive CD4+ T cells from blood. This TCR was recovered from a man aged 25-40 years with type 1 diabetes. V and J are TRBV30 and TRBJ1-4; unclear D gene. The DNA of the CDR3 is TGTGCCTGGAGTCCACCCCGGGATCTTAATGAAAAACTGTTTTTT. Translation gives CAWSPPRDLNEKLFF.